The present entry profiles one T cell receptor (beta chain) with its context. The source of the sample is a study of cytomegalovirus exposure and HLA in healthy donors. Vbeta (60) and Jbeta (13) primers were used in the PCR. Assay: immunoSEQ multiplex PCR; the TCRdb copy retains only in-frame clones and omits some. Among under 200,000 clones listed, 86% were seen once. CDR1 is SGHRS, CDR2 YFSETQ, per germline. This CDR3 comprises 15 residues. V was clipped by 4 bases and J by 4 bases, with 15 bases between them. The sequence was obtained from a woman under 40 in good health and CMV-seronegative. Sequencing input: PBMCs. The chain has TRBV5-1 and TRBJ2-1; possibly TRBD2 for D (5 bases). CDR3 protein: CASSPDSIDYNEQFF. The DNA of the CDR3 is TGCGCCAGCAGCCCGGACTCCATAGATTACAATGAGCAGTTCTTC.